A single sample gave rise to the 28 T cell receptor beta chains below, sequenced in a study of blood T cell repertoires in COVID-19. Profiling relied on immunoSEQ multiplex PCR, and the TCRdb table lists in-frame clones only, not all of them. The sample contains around 270,000 clones, approximately 85% of which appear only once. Sequencing used PBMCs or T cells enriched from blood (not recorded which). These receptors were taken from a woman between 25 and 40 years old who had recovered from COVID-19.

This clone occurred once. The J gene is TRBJ1-1, the V gene TRBV19; weak D call: TRBD1 (6 bases). CDR1 is LNHDA and CDR2 is SQIVND in the germline V gene (reference sequence). V shed 5 bases and J shed 1 base, with 17 bases lying between them. CDR3 length equals 16 residues. The CDR3 loop is CASSRRSSRGNTEAFF. For the CDR3, the DNA is TGTGCCAGTAGTCGACGATCTTCCAGGGGGAACACTGAAGCTTTCTTT.

The gene calls are TRBV5-4 and TRBJ2-2; maybe TRBD1 (5 bases). V shed 4 bases and J shed 13 bases, with 17 bases lying between them. Germline CDR1 is SGHNT and CDR2 is YYREEE (reference sequence). This CDR3 region has 13 residues. This CDR3 reads CASSPYKTERLFF. The CDR3 DNA reads as TGTGCCAGCAGCCCATATAAGACAGAAAGGCTGTTTTTT.

V usage is TRBV29-1 and J usage is TRBJ2-7; TRBD2 agrees at 10 bases. Germline trimming cut 3 bases from V and 4 bases from J; bases unmatched to any gene: 6. Germline lookup yields CDR1 SQVTM and CDR2 ANQGSEA. This CDR3 is 14 amino acids long. In DNA, the CDR3 is TGCAGCGTTGAGACAGCGGGAGGGACTTACGAGCAGTACTTC. Protein product: CSVETAGGTYEQYF.

This clone came up a few times. The V gene is TRBV18, the J gene TRBJ1-1, with 9 bases identical to TRBD1. J was trimmed by 1 base and V by 4 bases; bases with no gene match: 4. Germline CDR1 reads KGHSH; CDR2 reads LQKENI. The length of the CDR3 is 15 residues. The DNA of the CDR3 is TGTGCCAGCTCACTAGAACAGGGGGCGAACACTGAAGCTTTCTTT. Its translation: CASSLEQGANTEAFF. Complete variable domain (other parts from reference TRBV18 and TRBJ1-1): NAGVMQNPRHLVRRRGQEARLRCSPMKGHSHVYWYRQLPEEGLKFMVYLQKENIIDESGMPKERFSAEFPKEGPSILRIQQVVRGDSAAYFCASSLEQGANTEAFFGQGTRLTVV.

This chain links TRBV30 with TRBJ1-4; D is ambiguous. Germline loops: CDR1 GTSNPN, CDR2 SVGIG (reference sequence). The CDR3 extends over 12 amino acids. V lost 4 bases and J 5 bases, leaving 8 bases between the germline ends. The CDR3 DNA reads TGTGCCTGGACCGGGAGCAATGAAAAACTGTTTTTT. This codes for CAWTGSNEKLFF. Filled out from reference TRBV30 and TRBJ1-4, the complete variable domain reads SQTIHQWPATLVQPVGSPLSLECTVEGTSNPNLYWYRQAAGRGLQLLFYSVGIGQISSEVPQNLSASRPQDRQFILSSKKLLLSDSGFYLCAWTGSNEKLFFGSGTQLSVL.

The gene calls are TRBV15 and TRBJ1-2; D not certain. CDR3 length: 16 residues. Per germline, CDR1 LNHNV and CDR2 YYDKDF (reference sequence). Trimming left V 1 base short and J 5 bases short, with 17 bases between. The CDR3 nucleotides read TGTGCCACCAGCAGAGGGGTTGCGGTCGGCACTTATGGCTACACCTTC. It codes for CATSRGVAVGTYGYTF.

The chain recombines TRBV4-2 with TRBJ1-2; D is possibly TRBD1 (6 bases). Deletions cut 1 base from V and 8 bases from J, with 17 bases between. The length of the CDR3 is 15 residues. Germline V gives CDR1 LGHNA, CDR2 YNFKEQ. CDR3 sequence reads: CASSQGIPDSEGYTF. The CDR3 DNA follows: TGTGCCAGCAGCCAAGGGATACCGGACAGCGAAGGCTACACCTTC.

The V and J genes are TRBV7-9 and TRBJ2-7, with D maybe TRBD1 (6 bases). The CDR3 spans 17 residues. V was shortened by 7 bases and J by 0 bases, with 22 bases between the two germline ends. The germline V gene encodes CDR1 SEHNR and CDR2 FQNEAQ (reference sequence). The CDR3 is CASTIFPGDTSSYEQYF. In nucleotides, the CDR3 is TGTGCCAGCACAATTTTCCCAGGGGACACCAGCTCCTACGAGCAGTACTTC.

CDR3 amino acids: CASSLHLATGKETQYF. The DNA of the CDR3 is TGTGCCAGCAGCTTACATCTAGCGACGGGGAAAGAGACCCAGTACTTC. The V gene is TRBV5-6, the J gene TRBJ2-5; tentative D call: TRBD2 (6 bases). Germline CDR1 reads SGHDT; CDR2 reads YYEEEE. V lost 2 bases and J lost 3, with 17 bases in between. This CDR3 contains 16 residues.

This chain uses TRBV5-1 with TRBJ2-3; unclear D gene. V was cut by 0 bases and J by 0 bases, with 8 bases left in between. This CDR3 is built from 15 residues. The V gene's germline CDR1 is SGHRS and CDR2 YFSETQ. CDR3 protein: CASSLEWRSTDTQYF. The CDR3 bases are TGCGCCAGCAGCTTGGAATGGCGGAGCACAGATACGCAGTATTTT.

J is TRBJ2-3 and V is TRBV12-5; a possible D gene is TRBD2 (5 bases). The CDR3 length is 19 residues. Germline lookup yields CDR1 LGHNT and CDR2 FRNRAP. V lost 4 bases and J 2 bases, leaving 25 bases between the germline ends. This chain's CDR3 is CASGSSRGLSSLYTDTQYF. CDR3 nucleotides: TGTGCTAGTGGTTCCTCCCGAGGGTTATCCTCATTATACACAGATACGCAGTATTTT.

The chain couples TRBV19 to TRBJ2-7, with D possibly being TRBD1 (5 bases). Trimming left V 5 bases short and J 0 bases short, with 8 bases between. Looked up from germline, CDR1 is LNHDA and CDR2 is SQIVND (reference sequence). This CDR3 is 13 amino acids long. The CDR3 nucleotides are TGTGCCAGTAGTTTCGACAGCTCCTACGAGCAGTACTTC. It encodes CASSFDSSYEQYF.

The chain employs TRBV10-3 and TRBJ2-1; 9 nucleotides align to TRBD2. The germline CDR1 and CDR2 sequences are ENHRY and SYGVKD. Germline trimming cut 7 bases from V and 8 bases from J; bases unmatched to any gene: 9. The CDR3 spans 14 residues. DNA of the CDR3: TGTGCCATCAACGTTGGCGGGAGGGCCCATGAGCAGTTCTTC. As protein: CAINVGGRAHEQFF.

This CDR3 is CASSPEVEETQYF. DNA for the CDR3: TGTGCCAGCAGCCCCGAGGTGGAGGAGACCCAGTACTTC. The rearrangement uses TRBV6-1 and TRBJ2-5, with D unclear. V shed 6 bases and J shed 5 bases, with 13 bases lying between them. The CDR3 is 13 residues long. Germline V gene sequence: CDR1 MNHNS, CDR2 SASEGT.

This chain links TRBV25-1 with TRBJ2-5, with a weak D call TRBD2 (6 bases). CDR1 is MGHDK and CDR2 is SYGVNS in the germline V gene. Trimming pared 2 bases from V and 3 bases from J, leaving 16 bases between. The CDR3 contains 16 residues. Here the CDR3 reads CASSEAPTSGEETQYF. The CDR3 bases are TGTGCCAGCAGTGAAGCCCCAACGTCGGGGGAAGAGACCCAGTACTTC. The whole variable domain, remainder taken from reference TRBV25-1 and TRBJ2-5, is EADIYQTPRYLVIGTGKKITLECSQTMGHDKMYWYQQDPGMELHLIHYSYGVNSTEKGDLSSESTVSRIRTEHFPLTLESARPSHTSQYLCASSEAPTSGEETQYFGPGTRLLVL.

The gene calls are TRBV7-8 and TRBJ1-6; 7 nucleotides match TRBD1. The CDR3 is 16 amino acids. Losses at the gene ends were 0 bases for V and 8 bases for J; bases not matched to a gene: 7. The germline CDR1 and CDR2 sequences are SGHVS and FQNEAQ. The DNA for the CDR3 is TGTGCCAGCAGCTTAGCGCCCGGAGGGGGCTATTCACCCCTCCACTTT. Protein: CASSLAPGGGYSPLHF.

Concerning this clone: The same CDR3 can be traced to other DNA sequences in this sample. The chain links TRBV9 to TRBJ2-7, with D possibly TRBD1 on 6 matching bases. In germline, CDR1 is SGDLS, CDR2 YYNGEE. The V and J ends lost 0 bases and 2 bases respectively, with 9 bases between them. The CDR3 covers 14 residues. The CDR3 loop reads CASSVGNRAYEQYF. The CDR3 region has the DNA TGTGCCAGCAGCGTAGGGAACAGGGCCTACGAGCAGTACTTC.

This clone appeared once. V gene TRBV28 combines with J gene TRBJ2-6; D possibly corresponds to TRBD2 (6 bases). In germline, CDR1 is MDHEN, CDR2 SYDVKM. Trimming pared 6 bases from V and 0 bases from J, leaving 12 bases between. The CDR3 has 16 residues. CDR3 DNA: TGTGCCAGCAGGGGTGGGGGGAGCTCTGGGGCCAACGTCCTGACTTTC. This gives the protein CASRGGGSSGANVLTF.

The genes are TRBV7-2 and TRBJ1-1, with D hard to call. CDR3 length: 14 residues. The V gene's germline CDR1 is SGHTA and CDR2 FQGNSA. V shed 8 bases and J shed 0 bases, with 13 bases lying between them. The CDR3 DNA is TGTGCCAGCCTCTTTCTGGGAGTGAACACTGAAGCTTTCTTT. Amino acid sequence: CASLFLGVNTEAFF. Full variable domain (rest looked up from reference TRBV7-2 and TRBJ1-1): GAGVSQSPSNKVTEKGKDVELRCDPISGHTALYWYRQSLGQGLEFLIYFQGNSAPDKSGLPSDRFSAERTGGSVSTLTIQRTQQEDSAVYLCASLFLGVNTEAFFGQGTRLTVV.

The V and J genes are TRBV14 and TRBJ1-4; D possibly corresponds to TRBD1 (5 bases). Germline V gene data show CDR1 as SGHDN and CDR2 as FVKESK. This CDR3 comprises 16 residues. Trimming cost V 1 base and J 4 bases, with 13 bases left between them. The CDR3 sequence is CASSQVPGLFNEKLFF. The CDR3 DNA is TGTGCCAGCAGCCAAGTCCCGGGACTGTTTAATGAAAAACTGTTTTTT.

CDR3 loop: CASSLVRDDEQFF. In DNA form, the CDR3 reads TGTGCCAGCAGTTTGGTCAGGGATGATGAGCAGTTCTTC. The J gene is TRBJ2-1, the V gene TRBV28; D perhaps matches TRBD1 (5 bases). Per the germline V gene, CDR1 is MDHEN and CDR2 is SYDVKM. CDR3 size: 13 residues. Trimming took off 3 bases at V and 8 bases at J, with 11 bases between the two ends.

The sample holds one count of this clone. The chain joins TRBV4-1 to TRBJ2-1; TRBD2 aligns across 8 bases. Germline-derived CDR1 and CDR2 are MGHRA and YSYEKL. After removal of 1 base from V and 2 bases from J, the junction contained 13 bases not matched to a gene. The CDR3 loop spans 19 amino acids. CDR3 nucleotide sequence: TGCGCCAGCAGCCAAGGAGGGGCGGGAGGATATGCCACCTACAATGAGCAGTTCTTC. Its protein product is CASSQGGAGGYATYNEQFF.

This clone was counted between two and nine times. The chain recombines TRBV29-1 with TRBJ2-3; 7 bases align to TRBD1. V lost 5 bases to trimming and J lost 5 bases; unmatched junction nucleotides: 4. This CDR3 is built from 12 residues. Germline V gene lookup returns CDR1 SQVTM and CDR2 ANQGSEA. The CDR3 is CSVSQGIDTQYF. CDR3 nucleotide sequence: TGCAGCGTTTCACAGGGGATAGATACGCAGTATTTT.

This clone was counted once. The gene calls are TRBV28 and TRBJ2-7; 8 nucleotides agree with TRBD1. CDR3 length: 16 residues. V dropped 1 base and J dropped 2; count of bases not matched to a gene: 7. Germline V gives CDR1 MDHEN, CDR2 SYDVKM. CDR3 residues: CASSLSQGAGPYEQYF. The CDR3 coding sequence is TGTGCCAGCAGTTTATCGCAGGGGGCAGGCCCCTACGAGCAGTACTTC.

This chain uses TRBV18 with TRBJ2-5; TRBD1 aligns across 7 bases. The J call may be mistaken, given a closer DNA end match to TRBJ2-7. Germline V lookup: CDR1 KGHSH, CDR2 LQKENI. This CDR3 is 15 amino acids long. CDR3 sequence: CASSPPGQHTYEQYF. The DNA for the CDR3 is TGTGCCAGCTCACCACCGGGACAGCACACCTACGAGCAGTACTTC.

The genes are TRBV5-1 and TRBJ1-1, with D perhaps TRBD1 (6 bases). The CDR3 has 14 amino acids. In germline, CDR1 is SGHRS, CDR2 YFSETQ. V was trimmed by 4 bases and J by 2 bases, leaving 12 bases between them. Here the CDR3 DNA reads TGCGCCAGCAGCGCCGGACAGCAAAACACTGAAGCTTTCTTT. The encoded protein is CASSAGQQNTEAFF. The entire variable domain, with the rest obtained from reference TRBV5-1 and TRBJ1-1, is as follows: KAGVTQTPRYLIKTRGQQVTLSCSPISGHRSVSWYQQTPGQGLQFLFEYFSETQRNKGNFPGRFSGRQFSNSRSEMNVSTLELGDSALYLCASSAGQQNTEAFFGQGTRLTVV.

The chain employs TRBV6-2 or TRBV6-3 and TRBJ1-2; weak D call: TRBD1 (5 bases). Trimming left V 5 bases short and J 4 bases short, with 11 bases between. The CDR3 is 13 amino acids. Germline V gene lookup returns CDR1 MNHEY and CDR2 SVGEGT. CDR3 DNA: TGTGCCAGCAGTCTGAGCGACAGCTATGGCTACACCTTC. Protein sequence: CASSLSDSYGYTF.

CDR3 nucleotide sequence: TGTGCCATCAGTCGGGAGGCTGGCACAGATACGCAGTATTTT. This sequence encodes CAISREAGTDTQYF. This chain joins TRBV10-3 and TRBJ2-3, with TRBD2 identical over 7 bases. The CDR3 spans 14 residues. Germline lookup yields CDR1 ENHRY and CDR2 SYGVKD. J lost 1 base, V lost 5 bases, and 3 bases had no gene match.